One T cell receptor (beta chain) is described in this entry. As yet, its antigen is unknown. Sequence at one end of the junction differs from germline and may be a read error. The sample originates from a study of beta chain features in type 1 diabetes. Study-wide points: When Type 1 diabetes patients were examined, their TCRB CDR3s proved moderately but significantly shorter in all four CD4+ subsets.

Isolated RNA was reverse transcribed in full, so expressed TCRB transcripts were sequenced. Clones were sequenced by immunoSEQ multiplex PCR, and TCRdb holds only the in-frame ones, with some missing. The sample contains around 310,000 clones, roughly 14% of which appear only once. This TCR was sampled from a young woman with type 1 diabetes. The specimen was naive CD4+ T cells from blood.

DNA for the CDR3: TGTGCCAGCTCACCCGGGACTAGAGGATCCCCTCTCTTC. Translation: CASSPGTRGSPLF. The gene calls are TRBV18 and TRBJ2-1; 8 bases map to TRBD2. Germline V lookup: CDR1 KGHSH, CDR2 LQKENI. There are 13 residues in the CDR3.